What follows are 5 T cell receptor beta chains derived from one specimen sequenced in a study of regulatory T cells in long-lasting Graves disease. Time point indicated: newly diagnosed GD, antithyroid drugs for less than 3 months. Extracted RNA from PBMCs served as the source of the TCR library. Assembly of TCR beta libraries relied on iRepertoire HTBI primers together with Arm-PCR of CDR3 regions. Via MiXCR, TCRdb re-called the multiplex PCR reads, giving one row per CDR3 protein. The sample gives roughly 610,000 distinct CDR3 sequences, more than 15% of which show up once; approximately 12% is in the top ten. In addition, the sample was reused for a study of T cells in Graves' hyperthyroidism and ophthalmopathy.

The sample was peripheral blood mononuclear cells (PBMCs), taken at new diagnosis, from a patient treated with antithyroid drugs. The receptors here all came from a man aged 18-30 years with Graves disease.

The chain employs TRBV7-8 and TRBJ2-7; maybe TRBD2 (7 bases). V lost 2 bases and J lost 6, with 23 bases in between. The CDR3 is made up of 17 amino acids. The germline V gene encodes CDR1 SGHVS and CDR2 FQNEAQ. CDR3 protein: CASSLKGGRRARGEQYF. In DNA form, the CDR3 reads TGTGCCAGCAGCTTAAAGGGGGGGAGGAGGGCCCGAGGCGAGCAGTACTTC.

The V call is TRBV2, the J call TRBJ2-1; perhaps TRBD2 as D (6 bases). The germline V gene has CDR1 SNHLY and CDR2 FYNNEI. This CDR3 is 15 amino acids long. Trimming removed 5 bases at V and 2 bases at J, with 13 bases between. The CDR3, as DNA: TGTGCCAGCAGTCAGGAGGGCGGACCCTACAATGAGCAGTTCTTC. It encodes CASSQEGGPYNEQFF.

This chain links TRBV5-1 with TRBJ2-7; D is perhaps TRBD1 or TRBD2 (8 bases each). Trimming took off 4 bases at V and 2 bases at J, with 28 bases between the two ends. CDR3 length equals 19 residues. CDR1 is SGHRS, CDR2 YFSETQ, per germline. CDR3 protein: CASSPRTGTPSGPAYEQYF. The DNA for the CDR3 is TGCGCCAGCAGCCCGAGGACAGGGACGCCTAGCGGGCCAGCCTACGAGCAGTACTTC.

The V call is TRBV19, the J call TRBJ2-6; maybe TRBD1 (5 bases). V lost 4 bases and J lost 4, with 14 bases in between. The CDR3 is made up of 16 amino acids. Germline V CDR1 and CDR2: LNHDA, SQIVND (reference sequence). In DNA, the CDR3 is TGTGCCAGTAGTAGTCTAGGGGTGCAAGGGGCCAACGTCCTGACTTTC. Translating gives CASSSLGVQGANVLTF.

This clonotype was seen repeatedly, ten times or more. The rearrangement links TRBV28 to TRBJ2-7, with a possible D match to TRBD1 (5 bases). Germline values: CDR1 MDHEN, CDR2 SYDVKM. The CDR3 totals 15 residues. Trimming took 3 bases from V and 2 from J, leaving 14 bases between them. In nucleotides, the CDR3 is TGTGCCAGCAGTTTTTTTCGGACACGCGCCTACGAGCAGTACTTC. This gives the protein CASSFFRTRAYEQYF.